Presented here are 11 T cell receptor beta chains from one specimen sequenced in a study of technical replicates of blood from a few donors. Data came from immunoSEQ multiplex PCR; TCRdb stores just in-frame clones and leaves some out. This table has over 75,000 clones, almost 96% appearing once. Sequencing was performed on T cells isolated from PBMCs. All receptors derive from a human donor in good health.

V gene TRBV9 combines with J gene TRBJ2-1, with 12 nucleotides matching TRBD2. CDR1 SGDLS and CDR2 YYNGEE come from the germline V gene. This CDR3 is built from 17 residues. V shed 3 bases, J shed 7 bases, and the junction held 11 bases outside the gene matches. This CDR3 reads CASSASRTSGKENEQFF. For the CDR3, the DNA is TGTGCCAGCAGCGCTTCTAGGACTAGCGGGAAGGAAAATGAGCAGTTCTTC.

V gene TRBV5-1 combines with J gene TRBJ1-2; D is undetermined. This CDR3 comprises 13 residues. V was clipped by 0 bases and J by 4 bases, with 7 bases between them. Germline V lookup: CDR1 SGHRS, CDR2 YFSETQ. The CDR3: CASSLAGSYGYTF. In DNA, the CDR3 is TGCGCCAGCAGCTTGGCCGGTAGCTATGGCTACACCTTC.

V gene TRBV27 combines with J gene TRBJ1-4, with TRBD1 identical over 7 bases. The CDR3 has 16 residues. CDR1 is MNHEY and CDR2 is SMNVEV in the germline V gene (reference sequence). V shed 3 bases, J shed 6 bases, and the junction held 10 bases outside the gene matches. The CDR3: CASSFSTGTADEKLFF. The DNA for the CDR3 is TGTGCCAGCAGTTTTTCTACCGGGACAGCTGATGAAAAACTGTTTTTT.

This clone has a handful of counts. A junction boundary mismatches the germline segment, possibly from a read error. The chain recombines TRBV7-9 with TRBJ1-3; 7 nucleotides match TRBD1. Germline CDR1 is SEHNR and CDR2 is FQNEAQ (reference sequence). The length of the CDR3 is 11 residues. The CDR3 DNA follows: TGTGCCAGCAGCTTAGCGACAGGGTCCTCGTTT. Protein product: CASSLATGSSF.

This clone was detected only a few times. V is TRBV11-2 and J is TRBJ1-1, with TRBD1 matching 7 bases. CDR3 length equals 16 residues. Germline CDR1 SGHAT, CDR2 FQNNGV. The junction had 4 bases not matched to a gene; V was cut back by 0 bases and J by 0 bases. The CDR3 sequence is CASSLDTGVVNTEAFF. DNA of the CDR3: TGTGCCAGCAGCTTAGATACAGGGGTAGTGAACACTGAAGCTTTCTTT.

The chain employs TRBV5-4 and TRBJ1-2; unclear D gene. The CDR3 length is 13 residues. Trimming took off 1 base at V and 4 bases at J, with 8 bases between the two ends. Germline V gene lookup returns CDR1 SGHNT and CDR2 YYREEE (reference sequence). The CDR3 nucleotides are TGTGCCAGCAGCTTGCCCGGGGTCTATGGCTACACCTTC. Translation: CASSLPGVYGYTF.

The chain links TRBV6-6 to TRBJ2-7; a weak D match, TRBD2 (7 bases). The V gene's germline CDR1 is MNHNY and CDR2 SVGAGI (reference sequence). CDR3 length: 15 residues. Between the trimmed V and J ends, which lost 2 bases and 2 bases, there was a span of 13 bases. CDR3 in amino acids: CASSYGRGMTYEQYF. The CDR3 DNA reads TGTGCCAGCAGTTACGGGAGGGGGATGACCTACGAGCAGTACTTC.

This chain uses TRBV5-1 with TRBJ1-2; 8 positions match TRBD1. Germline trimming cut 4 bases from V and 3 bases from J; bases unmatched to any gene: 5. The CDR3 spans 14 residues. Germline V lookup: CDR1 SGHRS, CDR2 YFSETQ. The chain's CDR3 is CASSPDRAYYGYTF. CDR3 sequence (DNA): TGCGCCAGCAGCCCGGACAGGGCCTACTATGGCTACACCTTC.

The chain is built from TRBV29-1 and TRBJ2-1, with D possibly being TRBD2 (7 bases). The ends were cut back, 6 bases at V and 7 bases at J, with 22 bases in the middle. CDR3 size: 15 residues. In germline, CDR1 is SQVTM, CDR2 ANQGSEA. In nucleotides, the CDR3 is TGCAGCGTCGGGACACGGAGGACTAGTATGAATGAGCAGTTCTTC. It translates to CSVGTRRTSMNEQFF.

J is TRBJ2-7 and V is TRBV5-4; 9 nucleotides align to TRBD2. Losses at the gene ends were 6 bases for V and 5 bases for J; bases not matched to a gene: 9. Germline-derived CDR1 and CDR2 are SGHNT and YYREEE (reference sequence). This CDR3 is 14 amino acids long. The CDR3 DNA reads as TGTGCCAGCAAATCTAGCGGGATTTCCGACGAGCAGTACTTC. Its translation: CASKSSGISDEQYF.

V gene TRBV27 combines with J gene TRBJ2-7, with D maybe TRBD1 (6 bases). Germline loops: CDR1 MNHEY, CDR2 SMNVEV (reference sequence). There are 14 residues in the CDR3. Trimming took 7 bases from V and 5 from J, leaving 18 bases between them. The DNA of the CDR3 is TGTGCCAGCAACCAAGGGGGACCAGGAAACGAGCAGTACTTC. Residues: CASNQGGPGNEQYF.